Sequencing of this TCR beta chain was carried out in a study of T-cell memory formation after mild COVID-19. Study details: TCR clusters showed largely donor specificity.

TCRdb reanalysed the 5' RACE reads using MiXCR and keeps one entry per CDR3 protein. The sample carries under 450,000 distinct CDR3 sequences, roughly an eighth recorded once. This clonotype appeared many times. Its specificity is not known. Broader study findings: In pre-infection memory, a portion of responding clones appeared, which suggested that cross-reactive memory joined. The SARS-CoV-2 specificity of second-wave clones reaching peak at day 37 remained unverified. Contracting CD4+ clones were located mainly in CM and EM, and CD8+ clones in EMRA.

V was cut by 5 bases and J by 6 bases, with 22 bases left in between. This CDR3 comprises 17 residues. Germline V gene sequence: CDR1 SGHTA, CDR2 FQGNSA. The sequence was collected from a man younger than 35 who had mild COVID-19 (a few samples of this study predate the infection). Cell type and time point are not known. Sequenced input: PBMCs or a T cell subset sorted from them (not recorded which). The chain links TRBV7-2 to TRBJ2-2; D is ambiguous. For the CDR3, the DNA is TGTGCCAGCAGCCTCCAGACGGCGAAGGTGGTGGCCGGGGAGCTGTTTTTT. Translation: CASSLQTAKVVAGELFF.